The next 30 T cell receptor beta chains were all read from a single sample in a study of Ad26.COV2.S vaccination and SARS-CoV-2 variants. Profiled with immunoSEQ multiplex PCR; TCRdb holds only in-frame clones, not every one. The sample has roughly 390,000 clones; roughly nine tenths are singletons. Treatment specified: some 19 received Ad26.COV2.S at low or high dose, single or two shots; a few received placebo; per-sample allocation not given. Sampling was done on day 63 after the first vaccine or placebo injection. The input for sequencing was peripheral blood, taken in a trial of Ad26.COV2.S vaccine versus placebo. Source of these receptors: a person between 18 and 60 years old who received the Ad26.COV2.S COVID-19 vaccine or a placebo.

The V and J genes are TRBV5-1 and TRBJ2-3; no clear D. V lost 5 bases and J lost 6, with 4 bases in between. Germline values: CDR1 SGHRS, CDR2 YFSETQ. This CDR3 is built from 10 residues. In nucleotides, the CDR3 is TGCGCCAGCAGGGGGGATACGCAGTATTTT. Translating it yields CASRGDTQYF.

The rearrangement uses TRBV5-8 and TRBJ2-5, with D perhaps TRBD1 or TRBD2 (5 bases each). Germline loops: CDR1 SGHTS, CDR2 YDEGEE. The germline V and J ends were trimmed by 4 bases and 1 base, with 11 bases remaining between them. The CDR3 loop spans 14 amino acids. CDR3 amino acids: CASSDGTIQETQYF. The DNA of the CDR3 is TGTGCCAGCAGCGATGGGACCATCCAAGAGACCCAGTACTTC.

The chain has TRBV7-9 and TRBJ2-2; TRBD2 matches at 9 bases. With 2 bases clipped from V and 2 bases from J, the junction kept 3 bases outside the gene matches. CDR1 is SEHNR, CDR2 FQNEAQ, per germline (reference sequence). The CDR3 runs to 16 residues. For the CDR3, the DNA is TGTGCCAGCAGCTTACAGCGGGGGGTAAACACCGGGGAGCTGTTTTTT. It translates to CASSLQRGVNTGELFF.

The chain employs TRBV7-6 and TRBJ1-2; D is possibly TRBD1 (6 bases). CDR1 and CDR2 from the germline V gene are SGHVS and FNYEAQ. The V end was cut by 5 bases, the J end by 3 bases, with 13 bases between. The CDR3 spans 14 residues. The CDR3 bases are TGTGCCAGCAGCCCGTCGGGGGCACACTATGGCTACACCTTC. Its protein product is CASSPSGAHYGYTF.

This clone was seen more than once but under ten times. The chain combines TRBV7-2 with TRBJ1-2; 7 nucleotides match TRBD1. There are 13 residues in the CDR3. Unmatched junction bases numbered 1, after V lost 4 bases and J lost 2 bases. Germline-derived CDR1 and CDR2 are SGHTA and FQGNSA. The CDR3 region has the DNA TGTGCCAGCAGCTCGACAGGGAACTATGGCTACACCTTC. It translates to CASSSTGNYGYTF.

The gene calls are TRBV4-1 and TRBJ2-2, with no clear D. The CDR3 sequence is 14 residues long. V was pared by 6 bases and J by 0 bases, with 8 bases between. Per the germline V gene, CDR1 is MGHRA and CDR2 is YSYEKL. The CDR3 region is CASSRRANTGELFF. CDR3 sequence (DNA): TGCGCCAGCAGTCGTAGGGCGAACACCGGGGAGCTGTTTTTT.

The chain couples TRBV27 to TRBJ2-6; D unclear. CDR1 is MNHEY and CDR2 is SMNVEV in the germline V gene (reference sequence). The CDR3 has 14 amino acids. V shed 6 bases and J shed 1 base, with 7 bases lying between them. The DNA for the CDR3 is TGTGCCAGCAGCATGTCATCTGGGGCCAACGTCCTGACTTTC. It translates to CASSMSSGANVLTF. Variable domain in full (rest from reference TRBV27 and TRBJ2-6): EAQVTQNPRYLITVTGKKLTVTCSQNMNHEYMSWYRQDPGLGLRQIYYSMNVEVTDKGDVPEGYKVSRKEKRNFPLILESPSPNQTSLYFCASSMSSGANVLTFGAGSRLTVL.

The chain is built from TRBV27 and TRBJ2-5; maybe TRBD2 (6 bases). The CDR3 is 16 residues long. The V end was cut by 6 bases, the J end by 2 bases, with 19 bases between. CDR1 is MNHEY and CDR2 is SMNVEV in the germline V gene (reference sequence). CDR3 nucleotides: TGTGCCAGCAGCTATAGGGAGGAAGGTGGACAAGAGACCCAGTACTTC. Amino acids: CASSYREEGGQETQYF.

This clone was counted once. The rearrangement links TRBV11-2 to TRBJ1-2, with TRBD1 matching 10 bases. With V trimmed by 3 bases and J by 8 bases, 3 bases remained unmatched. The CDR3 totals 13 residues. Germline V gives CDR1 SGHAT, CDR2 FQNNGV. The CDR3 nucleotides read TGTGCCAGCAGCTTGGGACAGGGGAGGGGCTACACCTTC. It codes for CASSLGQGRGYTF.

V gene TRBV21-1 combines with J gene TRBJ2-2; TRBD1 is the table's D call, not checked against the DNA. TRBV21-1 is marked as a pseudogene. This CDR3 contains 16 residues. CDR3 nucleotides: TGTGCCAGCAACGGGACACCGGAATCGAACACCGGGGAGCTGTTTTTT. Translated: CASNGTPESNTGELFF.

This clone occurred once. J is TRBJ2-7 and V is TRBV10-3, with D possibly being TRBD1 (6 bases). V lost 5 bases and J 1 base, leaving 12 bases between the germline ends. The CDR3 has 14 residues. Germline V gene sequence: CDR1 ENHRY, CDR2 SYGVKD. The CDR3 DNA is TGTGCCATCAGTTTACAGGGTAGTTCCTACGAGCAGTACTTC. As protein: CAISLQGSSYEQYF.

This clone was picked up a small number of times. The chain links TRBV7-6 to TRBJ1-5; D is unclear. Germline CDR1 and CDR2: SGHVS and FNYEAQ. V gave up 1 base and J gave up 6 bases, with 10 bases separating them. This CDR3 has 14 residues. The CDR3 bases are TGTGCCAGCAGCTTAGGAGGGCCCCCTCAGCCCCAGCATTTT. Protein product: CASSLGGPPQPQHF.

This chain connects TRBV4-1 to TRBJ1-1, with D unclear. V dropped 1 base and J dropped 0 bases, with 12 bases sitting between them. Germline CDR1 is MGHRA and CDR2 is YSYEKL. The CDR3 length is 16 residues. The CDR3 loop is CASSQVGFGVNTEAFF. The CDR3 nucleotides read TGCGCCAGCAGCCAAGTGGGGTTTGGGGTGAACACTGAAGCTTTCTTT.

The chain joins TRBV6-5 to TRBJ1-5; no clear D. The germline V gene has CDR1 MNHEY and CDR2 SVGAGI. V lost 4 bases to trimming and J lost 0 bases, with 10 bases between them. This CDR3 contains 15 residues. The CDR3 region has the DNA TGTGCCAGCAGTTCCAGCTATTATAGCAATCAGCCCCAGCATTTT. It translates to CASSSSYYSNQPQHF.

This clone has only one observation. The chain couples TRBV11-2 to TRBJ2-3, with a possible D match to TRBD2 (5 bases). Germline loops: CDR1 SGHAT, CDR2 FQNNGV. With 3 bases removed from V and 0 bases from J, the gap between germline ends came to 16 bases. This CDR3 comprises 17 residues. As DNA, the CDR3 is TGTGCCAGCAGCTTTAGTCAGCTAGCAGCTAGCACAGATACGCAGTATTTT. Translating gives CASSFSQLAASTDTQYF.

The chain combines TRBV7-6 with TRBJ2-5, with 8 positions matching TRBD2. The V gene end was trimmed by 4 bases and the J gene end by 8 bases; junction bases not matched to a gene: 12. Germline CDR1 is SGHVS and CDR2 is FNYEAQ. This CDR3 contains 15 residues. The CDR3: CASSSDSGVALTQYF. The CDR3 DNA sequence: TGTGCCAGCAGCTCTGATAGCGGGGTCGCTCTCACCCAGTACTTC. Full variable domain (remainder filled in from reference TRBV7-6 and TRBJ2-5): GAGVSQSPRYKVTKRGQDVALRCDPISGHVSLYWYRQALGQGPEFLTYFNYEAQQDKSGLPNDRFSAERPEGSISTLTIQRTEQRDSAMYRCASSSDSGVALTQYFGPGTRLLVL.

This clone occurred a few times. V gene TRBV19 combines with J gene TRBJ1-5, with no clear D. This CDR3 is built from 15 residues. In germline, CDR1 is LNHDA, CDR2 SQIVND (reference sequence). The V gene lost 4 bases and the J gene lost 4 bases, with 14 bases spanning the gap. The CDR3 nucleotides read TGTGCCAGTAGTAACCAGGCCGGGCGAAATCAGCCCCAGCATTTT. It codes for CASSNQAGRNQPQHF.

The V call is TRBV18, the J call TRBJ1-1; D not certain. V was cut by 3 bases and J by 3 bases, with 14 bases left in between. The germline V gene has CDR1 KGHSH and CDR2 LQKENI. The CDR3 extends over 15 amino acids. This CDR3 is CASSPLGGTDTEAFF. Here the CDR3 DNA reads TGTGCCAGCTCACCCCTCGGAGGCACGGACACTGAAGCTTTCTTT.

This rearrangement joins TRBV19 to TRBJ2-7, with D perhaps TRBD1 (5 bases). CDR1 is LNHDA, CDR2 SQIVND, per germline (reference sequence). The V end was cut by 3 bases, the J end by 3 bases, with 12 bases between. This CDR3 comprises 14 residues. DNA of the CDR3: TGTGCCAGTAGTATCCAGGGTTTTTTCTACGAGCAGTACTTC. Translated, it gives CASSIQGFFYEQYF.

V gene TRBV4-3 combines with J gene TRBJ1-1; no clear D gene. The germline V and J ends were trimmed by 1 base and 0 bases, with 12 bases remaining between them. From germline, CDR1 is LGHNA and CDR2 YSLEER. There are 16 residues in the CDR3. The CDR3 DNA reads TGCGCCAGCAGCCAAGCGGCAGATACAATGAACACTGAAGCTTTCTTT. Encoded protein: CASSQAADTMNTEAFF.

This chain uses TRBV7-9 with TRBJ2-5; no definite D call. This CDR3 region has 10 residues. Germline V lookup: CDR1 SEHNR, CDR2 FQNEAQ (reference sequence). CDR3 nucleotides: TGTGCTATACTCGAAGAGACCCAGTACTTC. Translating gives CAILEETQYF.

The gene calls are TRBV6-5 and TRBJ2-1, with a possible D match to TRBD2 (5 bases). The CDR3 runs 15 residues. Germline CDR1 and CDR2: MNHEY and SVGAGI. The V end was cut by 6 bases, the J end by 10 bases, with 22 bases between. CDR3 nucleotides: TGTGCCAGCAGGGTGAACCGCCGGGGTTCGGGGGAGCAGTTCTTC. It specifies CASRVNRRGSGEQFF.

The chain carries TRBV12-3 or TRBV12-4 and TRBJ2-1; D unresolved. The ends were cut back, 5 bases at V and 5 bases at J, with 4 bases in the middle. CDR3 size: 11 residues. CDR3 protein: CASSDNNEQFF. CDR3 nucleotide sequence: TGTGCCAGCAGTGATAACAATGAGCAGTTCTTC.

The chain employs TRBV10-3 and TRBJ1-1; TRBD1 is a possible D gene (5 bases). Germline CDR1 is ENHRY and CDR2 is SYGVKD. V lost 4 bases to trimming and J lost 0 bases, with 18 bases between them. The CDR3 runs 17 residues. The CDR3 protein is CAISGWGLGNMNTEAFF. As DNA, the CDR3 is TGTGCCATCAGTGGTTGGGGGTTGGGGAATATGAACACTGAAGCTTTCTTT.

The CDR3 region has the DNA TGTGCCAGCAGCCCCCCGGGATCTGGAAACACCATATATTTT. Translating gives CASSPPGSGNTIYF. The gene calls are TRBV25-1 and TRBJ1-3, with D hard to call. Germline values: CDR1 MGHDK, CDR2 SYGVNS. The length of the CDR3 is 14 residues. The V gene lost 6 bases and the J gene lost 1 base, with 10 bases spanning the gap.

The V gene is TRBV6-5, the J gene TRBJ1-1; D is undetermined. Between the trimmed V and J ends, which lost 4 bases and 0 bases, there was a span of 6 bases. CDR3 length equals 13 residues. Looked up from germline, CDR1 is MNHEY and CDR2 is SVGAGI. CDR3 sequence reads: CASSSGLNTEAFF. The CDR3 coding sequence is TGTGCCAGCAGTTCGGGATTGAACACTGAAGCTTTCTTT.

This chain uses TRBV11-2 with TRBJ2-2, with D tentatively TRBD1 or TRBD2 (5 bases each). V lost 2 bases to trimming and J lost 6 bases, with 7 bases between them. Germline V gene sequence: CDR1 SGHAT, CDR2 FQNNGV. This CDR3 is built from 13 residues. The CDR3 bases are TGTGCCAGCAGCTTATCGGGGCCCGGGGAGCTGTTTTTT. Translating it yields CASSLSGPGELFF.

The DNA of the CDR3 is TGTGCCAGCAGCCCCCCGGTAGCTGGATACGAGCAGTACTTC. It encodes CASSPPVAGYEQYF. The chain combines TRBV7-9 with TRBJ2-7; D call uncertain. V dropped 5 bases and J dropped 4 bases, with 15 bases sitting between them. The CDR3 length is 14 residues. In germline, CDR1 is SEHNR, CDR2 FQNEAQ (reference sequence).

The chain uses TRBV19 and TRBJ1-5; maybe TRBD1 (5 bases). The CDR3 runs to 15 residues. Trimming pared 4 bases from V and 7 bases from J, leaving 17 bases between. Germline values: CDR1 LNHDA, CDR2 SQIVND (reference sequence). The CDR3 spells CASSTESSSGQPQHF. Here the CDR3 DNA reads TGTGCCAGTAGTACAGAAAGCAGTTCAGGGCAGCCCCAGCATTTT.

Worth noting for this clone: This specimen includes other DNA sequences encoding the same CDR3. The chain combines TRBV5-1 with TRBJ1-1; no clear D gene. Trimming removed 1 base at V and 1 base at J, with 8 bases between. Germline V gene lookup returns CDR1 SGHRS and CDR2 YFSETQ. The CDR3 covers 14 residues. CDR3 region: CASSLTPENTEAFF. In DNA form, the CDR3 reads TGCGCCAGCAGCTTGACCCCAGAGAACACTGAAGCTTTCTTT.